The 16 T cell receptor beta chains reported below all come from one sample, sequenced in a study of cytomegalovirus exposure and HLA in healthy donors. The PCR contained 60 Vbeta and 13 Jbeta primers. Using immunoSEQ multiplex PCR, the repertoire was profiled, and TCRdb retains in-frame clones only, with some absent. The table has 100,000 to 150,000 clones, around 80% seen once. Specimen: PBMCs. The receptors stem from a woman between 25 and 40 years old in good health and CMV-seronegative.

CDR3 in amino acids: CASSVRQGRSSGANVLTF. Written as DNA, the CDR3 is TGTGCCAGCAGCGTTCGACAGGGGCGGTCTTCCGGGGCCAACGTCCTGACTTTC. This rearrangement joins TRBV9 to TRBJ2-6; 8 bases map to TRBD1. The germline gives CDR1 SGDLS, CDR2 YYNGEE. The junction had 11 bases not matched to a gene; V was cut back by 2 bases and J by 4 bases. This CDR3 spans 18 amino acids.

The chain employs TRBV4-2 and TRBJ2-1; maybe TRBD2 (5 bases). This CDR3 spans 13 amino acids. With 4 bases removed from V and 8 bases from J, the gap between germline ends came to 12 bases. CDR1 is LGHNA and CDR2 is YNFKEQ in the germline V gene. CDR3: CASSPHEGDEQFF. In nucleotides, the CDR3 is TGTGCCAGCAGCCCCCATGAGGGCGATGAGCAGTTCTTC.

On this clone: Other DNA sequences in this specimen translate into the identical CDR3. The CDR3 DNA sequence: TGTGCCAGCAGCCTACTAGCGGGGGGCCCCGATACGCAGTATTTT. Residues: CASSLLAGGPDTQYF. The J gene is TRBJ2-3, the V gene TRBV6-5; 12 bases match TRBD2. Germline CDR1 and CDR2: MNHEY and SVGAGI. The CDR3 extends over 15 amino acids. V was pared by 6 bases and J by 6 bases, with 7 bases of the junction left unmatched.

CDR3 in DNA: TGTGCCAGCAGCTTCGGACTAGCGGGGGGAATCCAAGAGACCCAGTACTTC. Its translation is CASSFGLAGGIQETQYF. The chain is built from TRBV11-1 and TRBJ2-5; TRBD2 matches at 14 bases. CDR1 is SGHAT and CDR2 is FQDESV in the germline V gene (reference sequence). This CDR3 is built from 17 residues. The V segment lost 3 bases and the J segment 1 base; nucleotides outside the gene matches: 4.

V usage is TRBV30 and J usage is TRBJ1-4; a possible D gene is TRBD1 (5 bases). The CDR3 sequence is 16 residues long. Germline assignment: CDR1 GTSNPN and CDR2 SVGIG (reference sequence). The ends were cut back, 1 base at V and 8 bases at J, with 20 bases in the middle. The DNA of the CDR3 is TGTGCCTGGAGTGACGGGACTTACTCCCAACGGGAAAAACTGTTTTTT. Translating it yields CAWSDGTYSQREKLFF. The whole variable domain, remainder taken from reference TRBV30 and TRBJ1-4, is SQTIHQWPATLVQPVGSPLSLECTVEGTSNPNLYWYRQAAGRGLQLLFYSVGIGQISSEVPQNLSASRPQDRQFILSSKKLLLSDSGFYLCAWSDGTYSQREKLFFGSGTQLSVL.

The chain couples TRBV7-9 to TRBJ1-1; a possible D gene is TRBD1 (6 bases). The CDR3 length is 13 residues. Trimming cost V 1 base and J 10 bases, with 13 bases left between them. In germline, CDR1 is SEHNR, CDR2 FQNEAQ (reference sequence). CDR3 sequence (DNA): TGTGCCAGCAGCTTAGTGGTCGGCAGGGGAGCTTTCTTT. This codes for CASSLVVGRGAFF.

The chain uses TRBV2 and TRBJ1-2; D is undetermined. Germline CDR1 reads SNHLY; CDR2 reads FYNNEI. Trimming shortened V by 8 bases and J by 2 bases, and 9 bases separated the two germline ends. The CDR3 extends over 12 amino acids. Here the CDR3 reads CASSPENYGYTF. The CDR3 region has the DNA TGTGCCAGCTCCCCCGAGAACTATGGCTACACCTTC.

This clone has just one count. The chain carries TRBV7-2 and TRBJ2-1, with 14 bases lining up with TRBD2. Trimming at V came to 5 bases and at J to 1 base, leaving 4 bases not matched to a gene. CDR3 length equals 17 residues. Germline lookup yields CDR1 SGHTA and CDR2 FQGNSA. The CDR3: CASSLRLAGGSYNEQFF. The CDR3 DNA sequence: TGTGCCAGCAGCCTCCGACTAGCGGGAGGGTCCTACAATGAGCAGTTCTTC.

The chain links TRBV10-3 to TRBJ1-3; no firm D call. Germline V lookup: CDR1 ENHRY, CDR2 SYGVKD. The V and J ends lost 3 bases and 2 bases respectively, with 2 bases between them. The CDR3 sequence is 12 residues long. Here the CDR3 DNA reads TGTGCCATCAGTGATACTGGAAACACCATATATTTT. This codes for CAISDTGNTIYF.

CDR3 nucleotides: TGTGCCAGCACGCGGGGGAAGCGAACTTCCACCAACTACGAGCAGTACTTC. Residues: CASTRGKRTSTNYEQYF. The chain is built from TRBV7-2 and TRBJ2-7; 7 nucleotides align to TRBD2. Trimming took 7 bases from V and 3 from J; bases not matched to a gene: 18. The CDR3 has 17 amino acids. Looked up from germline, CDR1 is SGHTA and CDR2 is FQGNSA.

This rearrangement joins TRBV2 to TRBJ1-4; 10 positions match TRBD1. Unmatched junction bases numbered 11, after V lost 5 bases and J lost 5 bases. Germline CDR1 reads SNHLY; CDR2 reads FYNNEI. The CDR3 spans 17 residues. CDR3 sequence: CASSRQGAGRWNEKLFF. The CDR3 nucleotides are TGTGCCAGCAGTCGACAGGGGGCAGGGAGGTGGAATGAAAAACTGTTTTTT. The entire variable domain, with the rest obtained from reference TRBV2 and TRBJ1-4, is as follows: EPEVTQTPSHQVTQMGQEVILRCVPISNHLYFYWYRQILGQKVEFLVSFYNNEISEKSEIFDDQFSVERPDGSNFTLKIRSTKLEDSAMYFCASSRQGAGRWNEKLFFGSGTQLSVL.

The gene calls are TRBV30 and TRBJ2-2, with 8 bases aligning to TRBD2. This CDR3 region has 15 residues. Trimming at V came to 4 bases and at J to 0 bases, leaving 4 bases not matched to a gene. Germline loops: CDR1 GTSNPN, CDR2 SVGIG (reference sequence). The CDR3 region has the DNA TGTGCCTGGACCCCGGGACTAGCGAACACCGGGGAGCTGTTTTTT. This translates into CAWTPGLANTGELFF.

This rearrangement joins TRBV6-1 to TRBJ2-7, with D unresolved. CDR1 MNHNS and CDR2 SASEGT come from the germline V gene. The CDR3 runs to 13 residues. Trimming stripped 2 bases from V and 4 bases from J, with 9 bases between. In DNA, the CDR3 is TGTGCCAGCAGTGAAAGCCTAGAATACGAGCAGTACTTC. Translated, it gives CASSESLEYEQYF.

The chain employs TRBV5-6 and TRBJ1-5, with a weak D call TRBD1 (5 bases). The CDR3 is 15 residues long. Germline loops: CDR1 SGHDT, CDR2 YYEEEE. The ends were cut back, 4 bases at V and 4 bases at J, with 15 bases in the middle. The CDR3 DNA reads TGTGCCAGCAGCCACATGGCCCGGGGGAATCAGCCCCAGCATTTT. This translates into CASSHMARGNQPQHF.

The J gene is TRBJ2-5, the V gene TRBV6-5; 10 nucleotides line up with TRBD2. The tail of the sequence fits TRBJ2-7 better, so the J call may be wrong. CDR1 and CDR2 from the germline V gene are MNHEY and SVGAGI. The CDR3 is made up of 15 amino acids. The CDR3 reads CASSRSGLAGVEQYF. CDR3 bases: TGTGCCAGCAGTAGGAGTGGGCTAGCGGGAGTCGAGCAGTACTTC.

V usage is TRBV19 and J usage is TRBJ1-1, with 8 bases lining up with TRBD1. The germline CDR1 and CDR2 sequences are LNHDA and SQIVND (reference sequence). The V segment lost 6 bases and the J segment 1 base; nucleotides outside the gene matches: 7. This CDR3 has 15 amino acids. Here the CDR3 reads CASRVAGGWNTEAFF. Written as DNA, the CDR3 is TGTGCCAGTAGGGTGGCAGGGGGCTGGAACACTGAAGCTTTCTTT. Full variable domain (missing parts from reference TRBV19 and TRBJ1-1): DGGITQSPKYLFRKEGQNVTLSCEQNLNHDAMYWYRQDPGQGLRLIYYSQIVNDFQKGDIAEGYSVSREKKESFPLTVTSAQKNPTAFYLCASRVAGGWNTEAFFGQGTRLTVV.